This T cell receptor (beta chain) was captured in a study of cytomegalovirus exposure and HLA in healthy donors. Study as a whole: Drawn from HLA-typed donors, about 82 million unique TCRs were held in an early data release.

V lost 4 bases, J lost 1 base, and 0 bases stayed unmatched. CDR1 is MGHRA and CDR2 is YSYEKL in the germline V gene. CDR3 length: 13 amino acids. The primer mix had 60 Vbeta and 13 Jbeta primers. Libraries were prepared by immunoSEQ multiplex PCR; TCRdb keeps only in-frame clonotypes and omits some of them. The data hold over 150,000 clones, with roughly 80% observed a single time. This clone has a handful of counts. The TCR sequence derives from a man between 18 and 29 years old in good health and CMV-seronegative. The sequenced sample consisted of PBMCs. This chain joins TRBV4-1 and TRBJ2-7; 8 bases agree with TRBD1. The CDR3 DNA reads as TGCGCCAGCAGCCGGACAGGGTCCTACGAGCAGTACTTC. It encodes CASSRTGSYEQYF.